Listed here are 21 T cell receptor beta chains from one sample, sequenced in a study of T cells in women clearing cervical HPV infection (dated by TCRdb to the late 2010s). Libraries came from the immunoSEQ multiplex PCR assay. TCRdb re-hosts the immuneACCESS table, in-frame sequences only. Its copies lack some clones; in the studies checked, an unresolved V gene accounts for under half of them, and the cause for the rest is not known. For this sample, the table gives tens of thousands of clones. Of the sample, more than 6.5% is held by the ten largest clones. The sequenced sample consisted of blood buffy coat. The receptors here all came from a woman between 18 and 75 years old with a cervical HPV16 infection that either progressed to CIN3+ or cleared (not recorded which).

Of note for this clone: The read falls 3 residues short of the CDR3 end, and the missing part is taken from the germline J gene. V and J are TRBV30 and TRBJ1-2; TRBD1 matches at 9 bases. CDR1 is GTSNPN and CDR2 is SVGIG in the germline V gene (reference sequence). V was clipped by 5 bases and J by 7 bases; unmatched bases: 2. The length of the CDR3 is 11 residues. The CDR3: CAWRTGAGYTF. The sequenced part of the CDR3 DNA is TGTGCCTGGCGGACAGGGGCTGGC.

As to this clone: The read ends 3 residues early relative to the CDR3; the germline J gene fills the gap. The genes are TRBV10-3 and TRBJ2-3, with 12 bases aligning to TRBD1. The junction had 5 bases not matched to a gene; V was cut back by 2 bases and J by 5 bases. In germline, CDR1 is ENHRY, CDR2 SYGVKD. The CDR3 runs 16 residues. The sequenced part of the CDR3 DNA is TGTGCCATCAGTGAGGGGGGACAGGGGGCTGGAGATACG. Translation gives CAISEGGQGAGDT. Given in full, the CDR3 is CAISEGGQGAGDTQYF.

On this clone itself: The CDR3 is cut off 3 residues early in the read; its end comes from the germline J gene. The V and J genes are TRBV20-1 and TRBJ2-1; D may match TRBD1 or TRBD2 (5 bases each). Germline-derived CDR1 and CDR2 are DFQATT and SNEGSKA (reference sequence). The CDR3 loop spans 19 amino acids. V dropped 6 bases and J dropped 6 bases, with 33 bases sitting between them. The CDR3 spells CSAEGRGGHYTIQTNEQFF. The DNA read from the CDR3 is TGCAGTGCCGAGGGAAGGGGTGGCCACTACACGATACAAACCAATGAG.

On this clone itself: The read terminates 3 residues before the CDR3 end, so the remaining end is supplied by the germline J gene. The V and J genes are TRBV7-9 and TRBJ1-4, with unresolved D. CDR1 and CDR2 from the germline V gene are SEHNR and FQNEAQ (reference sequence). The CDR3 is made up of 13 amino acids. V lost 5 bases and J 8 bases, leaving 12 bases between the germline ends. The part of the CDR3 DNA that was read is TGTGCCAGCAGCCGCGGGGATAGCGAAAAA. Its protein is CASSRGDSEK. The full-length CDR3 reads as CASSRGDSEKLFF.

In regard to this clone: The CDR3 end is not reached by the read, which stops 3 residues before it; the germline J gene fills it in. The chain has TRBV7-1 and TRBJ2-3; 12 positions match TRBD2. TRBV7-1 is flagged as an ORF with uncertain function. This CDR3 has 20 residues. The V gene end was trimmed by 3 bases and the J gene end by 0 bases; junction bases not matched to a gene: 13. The sequenced part of the CDR3 DNA is TGTGCCAGCAGCTCGCCGGGACTAGCGGGCATATTTACTAGCACAGATACG. It is translated as CASSSPGLAGIFTSTDT. The complete CDR3 protein is CASSSPGLAGIFTSTDTQYF.

Note on this clone: The read stops 3 residues short of the end of the CDR3; the missing end is completed from the germline J gene. The chain links TRBV7-3 to TRBJ2-1, with 7 bases lining up with TRBD2. The CDR3 has 16 amino acids. Germline CDR1 SGHTA, CDR2 FQGTGA. V shed 5 bases and J 5 bases; nucleotides not matched to a gene: 12. The CDR3 bases that were read are TGTGCCAGCAGCCCCCTCAAGGGCGGGGGTAACAATGAG. Translation: CASSPLKGGGNNE. The complete CDR3 sequence is CASSPLKGGGNNEQFF.

With respect to this clone: Sequencing ends 3 residues short of the CDR3 end; the germline J gene provides the rest. This sequence joins TRBV4-2 and TRBJ2-2, with 9 positions matching TRBD2. CDR1 and CDR2 from the germline V gene are LGHNA and YNFKEQ. V trimming: 7 bases; J trimming: 1 base; junction bases outside the gene matches: 4. The CDR3 consists of 15 residues. This CDR3 reads CASTKAGGNTGELFF. CDR3 DNA (partial): TGTGCCAGCACCAAAGCGGGGGGGAACACCGGGGAG.

Concerning this clone: The read stops 3 residues short of the end of the CDR3; the missing end is completed from the germline J gene. The gene calls are TRBV5-5 and TRBJ1-2; 10 nucleotides match TRBD1. V lost 4 bases, J lost 7 bases, and 10 bases stayed unmatched. Germline V CDR1 and CDR2: SGHKS, YYEKEE (reference sequence). The CDR3 length is 15 residues. The part of the CDR3 DNA that was read is TGTGCCAGCAGCGGAGGGACAGGGGAATATGGTGGC. Amino acid sequence: CASSGGTGEYGG. The entire CDR3 protein is CASSGGTGEYGGYTF.

Concerning this clone itself: The read gets to within 3 residues of the CDR3 end, and the germline J gene fills in the rest. The chain uses TRBV4-1 and TRBJ1-5; D is possibly TRBD1 (6 bases). CDR1 is MGHRA, CDR2 YSYEKL, per germline. The CDR3 consists of 17 residues. V dropped 1 base and J dropped 5 bases, with 18 bases sitting between them. The CDR3 loop reads CASSQGNRVESHQPQHF. The part of the CDR3 DNA that was read is TGCGCCAGCAGCCAAGGGAACAGGGTAGAGTCTCATCAGCCC.

This CDR3 reads CASSLGGAGGTYEQYF. CDR3 DNA (partial): TGTGCCAGCAGCTTAGGGGGGGCAGGGGGAACCTACGAG. V and J are TRBV7-6 and TRBJ2-7; the D gene is possibly TRBD1 (7 bases). The CDR3 end lies 3 residues beyond the end of the read and is filled in from the germline J gene. The CDR3 consists of 16 residues. Germline assignment: CDR1 SGHVS and CDR2 FNYEAQ. V was cut by 1 base and J by 2 bases, with 15 bases left in between.

About this clone itself: The CDR3 goes on 3 residues after the read ends, and that part is filled in from the germline J gene. The chain couples TRBV2 to TRBJ2-5, with D possibly TRBD2 on 6 matching bases. Trimming pared 3 bases from V and 3 bases from J, leaving 11 bases between. The CDR3 is 14 residues long. Germline V gene lookup returns CDR1 SNHLY and CDR2 FYNNEI. The part of the CDR3 DNA that was read is TGTGCCAGCAGTGAGGGAGGAGGGGAAGAGACC. This gives the protein CASSEGGGEET. The CDR3 reads in full as CASSEGGGEETQYF. The complete variable domain, with remaining parts taken from reference TRBV2 and TRBJ2-5, reads EPEVTQTPSHQVTQMGQEVILRCVPISNHLYFYWYRQILGQKVEFLVSFYNNEISEKSEIFDDQFSVERPDGSNFTLKIRSTKLEDSAMYFCASSEGGGEETQYFGPGTRLLVL.

In the case of this clone: The missing CDR3 end, 3 residues past where the read stops, is filled in from the germline J gene. The chain couples TRBV19 to TRBJ2-3; the D gene could be TRBD1 or TRBD2 (5 bases each). CDR1 is LNHDA and CDR2 is SQIVND in the germline V gene (reference sequence). The CDR3 runs 14 residues. Trimming stripped 1 base from V and 6 bases from J, with 11 bases between. The CDR3 DNA, read in part, is TGTGCCAGTAGTATAGGGCAGGGAGCGGATACG. Its protein is CASSIGQGADT. The full CDR3 protein is CASSIGQGADTQYF.

A word on this clone: The observed sequence ends 3 residues before the CDR3 terminus, with the missing tail filled in from the germline J gene. The chain carries TRBV5-1 and TRBJ1-1, with D uncertain. The germline V and J ends were trimmed by 5 bases and 1 base, with 24 bases remaining between them. The CDR3 sequence is 18 residues long. Germline V gene lookup returns CDR1 SGHRS and CDR2 YFSETQ. This CDR3 reads CASSFPRGSGSRNTEAFF. The CDR3 DNA, read in part, is TGCGCCAGCAGTTTCCCCCGCGGGTCTGGTAGTAGGAACACTGAA. Looking up the rest from reference TRBV5-1 and TRBJ1-1 gives the full variable domain: KAGVTQTPRYLIKTRGQQVTLSCSPISGHRSVSWYQQTPGQGLQFLFEYFSETQRNKGNFPGRFSGRQFSNSRSEMNVSTLELGDSALYLCASSFPRGSGSRNTEAFFGQGTRLTVV.

As to this clone: The CDR3 end lies 3 residues beyond the end of the read and is filled in from the germline J gene. V and J are TRBV4-1 and TRBJ1-1; 7 nucleotides line up with TRBD1. From germline, CDR1 is MGHRA and CDR2 YSYEKL. The CDR3 is made up of 15 amino acids. J was trimmed by 4 bases and V by 0 bases; bases with no gene match: 5. The part of the CDR3 DNA that was read is TGCGCCAGCAGCCAAGATAAGGGGGCACGCACTGAA. This sequence encodes CASSQDKGARTE. From start to end, the CDR3 is CASSQDKGARTEAFF.

A remark on this clone: Read coverage stops 3 residues before the CDR3 terminus; the germline J gene supplies the remainder. The chain links TRBV28 to TRBJ2-7, with TRBD1 as a possible D gene (6 bases). From germline, CDR1 is MDHEN and CDR2 SYDVKM. The CDR3 totals 14 residues. V lost 6 bases and J lost 3, with 15 bases in between. CDR3 bases read: TGTGCCAGCAGCCAACCCCGACAGGTCTACGAG. Translation: CASSQPRQVYE. The complete CDR3 sequence is CASSQPRQVYEQYF.

As regards this clone: The read ends 3 residues early relative to the CDR3; the germline J gene fills the gap. The rearrangement uses TRBV18 and TRBJ2-3, with TRBD2 matching 9 bases. The CDR3 sequence is 15 residues long. Germline CDR1 is KGHSH and CDR2 is LQKENI. With V trimmed by 3 bases and J by 4 bases, 5 bases remained unmatched. CDR3 region: CASSPPGLAPDTQYF. The CDR3 DNA, read in part, is TGTGCCAGCTCACCGCCGGGACTAGCCCCAGATACG.

As concerns this clone: The read gets to within 3 residues of the CDR3 end, and the germline J gene fills in the rest. The chain joins TRBV2 to TRBJ2-5; D is possibly TRBD1 (7 bases). This CDR3 comprises 13 residues. The V end lost 11 bases, the J end lost 1 base, and 14 bases lay between the germline ends. Per germline, CDR1 SNHLY and CDR2 FYNNEI. CDR3 sequence reads: CAGAGQTQETQYF. The CDR3 DNA, read in part, is TGTGCCGGCGCGGGACAGACCCAAGAGACC.

Concerning this clone itself: Read coverage stops 3 residues before the CDR3 terminus; the germline J gene supplies the remainder. The V and J genes are TRBV14 and TRBJ2-1, with 8 bases identical to TRBD2. The CDR3 has 13 amino acids. V shed 5 bases and J 6 bases; nucleotides not matched to a gene: 3. Per the germline V gene, CDR1 is SGHDN and CDR2 is FVKESK. CDR3 protein: CASSTGLANEQFF. The part of the CDR3 DNA that was read is TGTGCCAGCAGCACAGGACTAGCCAATGAG.

A note on this clone: The read ends 3 residues early relative to the CDR3; the germline J gene fills the gap. The V gene is TRBV7-7, the J gene TRBJ2-3; TRBD1 matches 7 bases. V lost 5 bases and J lost 4; bases outside the gene matches: 9. Germline CDR1 and CDR2: SSHAT and FNYEAQ (reference sequence). This CDR3 is built from 15 residues. CDR3 sequence: CASSPPTGDPDTQYF. The CDR3 DNA, read in part, is TGTGCCAGCAGCCCCCCAACAGGGGATCCAGATACG.

Of note for this clone: The read terminates 3 residues ahead of where the CDR3 ends, so the germline J gene completes it. The chain joins TRBV7-6 to TRBJ1-1; TRBD1 matches 7 bases. Germline V gene lookup returns CDR1 SGHVS and CDR2 FNYEAQ. The CDR3 sequence is 16 residues long. Here the CDR3 reads CASSPARQQGNQPAFF. The covered CDR3 bases are TGTGCCAGCAGCCCCGCTAGACAACAGGGGAATCAGCCC.

A remark on this clone: The read gets to within 3 residues of the CDR3 end, and the germline J gene fills in the rest. This chain uses TRBV20-1 with TRBJ2-3; 10 bases are a match to TRBD1. Germline CDR1 is DFQATT and CDR2 is SNEGSKA (reference sequence). This CDR3 is 15 amino acids long. V shed 4 bases and J 1 base; nucleotides not matched to a gene: 5. The sequenced CDR3 bases are TGCAGTGCTACATTAGGGACAGGGGGCACAGATACG. Translation: CSATLGTGGTDT. The full CDR3 protein reads CSATLGTGGTDTQYF.